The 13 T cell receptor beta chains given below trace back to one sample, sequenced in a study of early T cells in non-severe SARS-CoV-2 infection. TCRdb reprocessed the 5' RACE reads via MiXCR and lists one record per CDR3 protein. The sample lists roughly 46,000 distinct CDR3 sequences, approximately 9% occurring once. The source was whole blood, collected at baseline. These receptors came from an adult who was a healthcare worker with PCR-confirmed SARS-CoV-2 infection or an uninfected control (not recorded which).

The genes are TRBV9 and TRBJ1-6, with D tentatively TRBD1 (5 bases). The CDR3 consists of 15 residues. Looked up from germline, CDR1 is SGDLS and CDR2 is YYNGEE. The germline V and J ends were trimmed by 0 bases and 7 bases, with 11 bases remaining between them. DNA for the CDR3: TGTGCCAGCAGCGTAGAGGGGAGGGAGAATTCACCCCTCCACTTT. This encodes CASSVEGRENSPLHF. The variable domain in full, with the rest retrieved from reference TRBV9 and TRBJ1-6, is DSGVTQTPKHLITATGQRVTLRCSPRSGDLSVYWYQQSLDQGLQFLIQYYNGEERAKGNILERFSAQQFPDLHSELNLSSLELGDSALYFCASSVEGRENSPLHFGNGTRLTVT.

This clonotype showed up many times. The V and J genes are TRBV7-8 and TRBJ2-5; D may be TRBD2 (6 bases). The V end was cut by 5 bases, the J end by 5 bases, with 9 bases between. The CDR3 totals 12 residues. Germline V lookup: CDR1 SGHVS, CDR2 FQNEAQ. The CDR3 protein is CASSGGGETQYF. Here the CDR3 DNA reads TGTGCCAGCAGCGGAGGAGGGGAGACCCAGTACTTC.

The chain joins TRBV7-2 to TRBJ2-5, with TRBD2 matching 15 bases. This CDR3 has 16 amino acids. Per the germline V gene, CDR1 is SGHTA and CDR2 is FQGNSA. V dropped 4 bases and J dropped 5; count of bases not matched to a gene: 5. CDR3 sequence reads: CASSSGLAGGRETQYF. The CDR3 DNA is TGTGCCAGCAGCTCTGGACTAGCGGGGGGGCGCGAGACCCAGTACTTC.

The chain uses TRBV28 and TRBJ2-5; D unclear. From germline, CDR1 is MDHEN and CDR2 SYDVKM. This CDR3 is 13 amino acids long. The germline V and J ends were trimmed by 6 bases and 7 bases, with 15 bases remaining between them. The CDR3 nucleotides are TGTGCCAGCAGCAAAGCACTCGTCGGGACCCAGTACTTC. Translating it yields CASSKALVGTQYF. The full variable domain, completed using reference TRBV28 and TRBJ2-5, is DVKVTQSSRYLVKRTGEKVFLECVQDMDHENMFWYRQDPGLGLRLIYFSYDVKMKEKGDIPEGYSVSREKKERFSLILESASTNQTSMYLCASSKALVGTQYFGPGTRLLVL.

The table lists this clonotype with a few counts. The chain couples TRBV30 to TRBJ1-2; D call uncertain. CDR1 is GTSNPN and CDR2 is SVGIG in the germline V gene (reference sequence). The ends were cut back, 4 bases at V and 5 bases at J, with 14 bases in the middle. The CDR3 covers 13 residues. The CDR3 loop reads CAWNHLWGYGYTF. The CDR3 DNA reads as TGTGCCTGGAATCACCTTTGGGGTTATGGCTACACCTTC.

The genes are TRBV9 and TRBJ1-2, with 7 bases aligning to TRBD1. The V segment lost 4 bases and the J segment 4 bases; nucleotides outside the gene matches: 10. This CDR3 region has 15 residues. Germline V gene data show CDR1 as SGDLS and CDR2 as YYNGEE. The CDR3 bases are TGTGCCAGCAGCCTAAACCTAGGGGGCAGCTATGGCTACACCTTC. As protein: CASSLNLGGSYGYTF. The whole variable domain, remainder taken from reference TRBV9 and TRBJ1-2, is DSGVTQTPKHLITATGQRVTLRCSPRSGDLSVYWYQQSLDQGLQFLIQYYNGEERAKGNILERFSAQQFPDLHSELNLSSLELGDSALYFCASSLNLGGSYGYTFGSGTRLTVV.

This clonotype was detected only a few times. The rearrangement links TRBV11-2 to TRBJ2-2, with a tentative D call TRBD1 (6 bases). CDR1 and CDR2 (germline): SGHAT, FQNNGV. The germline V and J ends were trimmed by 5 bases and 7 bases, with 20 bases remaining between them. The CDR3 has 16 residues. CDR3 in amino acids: CASSLLGTTGGGELFF. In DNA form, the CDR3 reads TGTGCCAGCAGCCTGCTAGGAACGACAGGCGGCGGGGAGCTGTTTTTT.

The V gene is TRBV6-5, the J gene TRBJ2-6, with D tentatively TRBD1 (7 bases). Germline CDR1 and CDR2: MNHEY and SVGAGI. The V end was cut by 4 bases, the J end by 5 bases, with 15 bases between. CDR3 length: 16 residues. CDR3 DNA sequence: TGTGCCAGCAGTTCCCCAGGGGGGTTCTGGGCCAACGTCCTGACTTTC. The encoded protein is CASSSPGGFWANVLTF.

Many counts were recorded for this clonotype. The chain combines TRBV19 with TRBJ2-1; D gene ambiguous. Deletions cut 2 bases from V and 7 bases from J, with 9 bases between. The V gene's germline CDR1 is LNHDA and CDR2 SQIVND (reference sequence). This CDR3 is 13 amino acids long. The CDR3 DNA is TGTGCCAGTAGTATACTACAGACAAATGAGCAGTTCTTC. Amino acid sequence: CASSILQTNEQFF.

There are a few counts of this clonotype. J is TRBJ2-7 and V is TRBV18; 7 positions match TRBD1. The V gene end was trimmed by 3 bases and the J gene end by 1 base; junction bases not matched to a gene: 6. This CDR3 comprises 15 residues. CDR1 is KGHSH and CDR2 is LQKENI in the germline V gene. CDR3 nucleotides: TGTGCCAGCTCACCTGGAGACAGGGTGTCCTACGAGCAGTACTTC. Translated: CASSPGDRVSYEQYF.

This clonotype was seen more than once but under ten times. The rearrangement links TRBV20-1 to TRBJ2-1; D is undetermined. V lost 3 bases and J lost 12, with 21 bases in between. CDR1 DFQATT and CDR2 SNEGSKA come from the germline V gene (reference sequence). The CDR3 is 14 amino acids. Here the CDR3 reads CSASEDGRNEWQFF. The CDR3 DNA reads TGCAGTGCTAGTGAGGATGGACGGAATGAGTGGCAGTTCTTC.

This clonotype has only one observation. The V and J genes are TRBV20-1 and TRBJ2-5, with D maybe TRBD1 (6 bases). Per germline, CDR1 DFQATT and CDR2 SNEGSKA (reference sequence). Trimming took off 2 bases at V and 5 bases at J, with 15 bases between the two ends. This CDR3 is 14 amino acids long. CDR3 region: CSARPPQGYETQYF. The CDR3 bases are TGCAGTGCTAGACCACCACAGGGATACGAGACCCAGTACTTC.

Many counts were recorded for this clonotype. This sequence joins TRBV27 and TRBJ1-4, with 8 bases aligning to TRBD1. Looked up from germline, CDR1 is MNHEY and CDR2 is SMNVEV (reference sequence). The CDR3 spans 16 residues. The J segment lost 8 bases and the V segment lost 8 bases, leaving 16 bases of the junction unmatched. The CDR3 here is CASGGQGPHLGEKLFF. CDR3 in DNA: TGTGCCAGCGGTGGACAGGGTCCCCACCTTGGGGAAAAACTGTTTTTT.